The 9 T cell receptor beta chains reported below all come from one sample, sequenced in a study of beta chain features in type 1 diabetes. Expressed TCRB transcripts were sequenced, since all the RNA that had been isolated was reverse transcribed. The assay was immunoSEQ multiplex PCR, and TCRdb's table has in-frame clones only and misses some. This sample has about 930,000 clones, with about a sixth found just once. What was sequenced was naive CD4+ T cells from blood. Receptors originate from a woman aged 18-29 years in good health.

V gene TRBV6-6 combines with J gene TRBJ2-1; TRBD2 matches 7 bases. Germline lookup yields CDR1 MNHNY and CDR2 SVGAGI (reference sequence). The ends lost 2 bases at V and 5 bases at J; junction bases unmatched: 9. This CDR3 is built from 16 residues. DNA for the CDR3: TGTGCCAGCAGTTACAGGGCGGGAGTTGAAAACAATGAGCAGTTCTTC. This codes for CASSYRAGVENNEQFF.

This chain links TRBV6-5 with TRBJ2-1; D is unclear. This CDR3 comprises 12 residues. Between the trimmed V and J ends, which lost 10 bases and 4 bases, there was a span of 11 bases. The germline V gene has CDR1 MNHEY and CDR2 SVGAGI. CDR3 nucleotides: TGTGCCACGCGGTACAGTTACAATGAGCAGTTCTTC. The encoded protein is CATRYSYNEQFF.

This clone has just a few counts. The genes are TRBV9 and TRBJ2-5, with D possibly matching TRBD2 (6 bases). This CDR3 spans 15 amino acids. CDR1 and CDR2 (germline): SGDLS, YYNGEE. Deletions cut 0 bases from V and 1 base from J, with 10 bases between. CDR3 sequence: CASSVALGGQETQYF. The CDR3 DNA reads as TGTGCCAGCAGCGTAGCGTTGGGGGGCCAAGAGACCCAGTACTTC.

Regarding this clone: Other DNA variants within this sample encode the same CDR3. V and J are TRBV28 and TRBJ1-2, with D unclear. Between the trimmed V and J ends, which lost 3 bases and 2 bases, there was a span of 4 bases. Germline assignment: CDR1 MDHEN and CDR2 SYDVKM. CDR3 length: 12 amino acids. CDR3 DNA sequence: TGTGCCAGCAGTTTTCAAAACTATGGCTACACCTTC. Protein product: CASSFQNYGYTF.

This clone came up a few times. This same CDR3 is encoded by further DNA sequences in the sample. This sequence joins TRBV5-6 and TRBJ2-1; no definite D call. Trimming removed 1 base at V and 8 bases at J, with 4 bases between. Germline CDR1 SGHDT, CDR2 YYEEEE. CDR3 length: 11 residues. The CDR3 DNA sequence: TGTGCCAGCAGCTTGAGTTATGAGCAGTTCTTC. The encoded protein is CASSLSYEQFF.

This clone was counted a few times. The chain employs TRBV7-9 and TRBJ1-1; maybe TRBD1 (5 bases). Germline V gene lookup returns CDR1 SEHNR and CDR2 FQNEAQ (reference sequence). CDR3 length equals 12 residues. The ends were cut back, 8 bases at V and 1 base at J, with 8 bases in the middle. CDR3 sequence: CASGDGNTEAFF. In DNA form, the CDR3 reads TGTGCCAGCGGGGACGGGAACACTGAAGCTTTCTTT.

The chain joins TRBV2 to TRBJ2-2, with D maybe TRBD1 (5 bases). Germline V gives CDR1 SNHLY, CDR2 FYNNEI. There are 14 residues in the CDR3. Trimming cost V 7 bases and J 3 bases, with 12 bases left between them. The CDR3 region has the DNA TGTGCCAGCACTCGACAGTGGGACACCGGGGAGCTGTTTTTT. As protein: CASTRQWDTGELFF.

This clone appeared a few times. The chain has TRBV25-1 and TRBJ2-5; weak D call: TRBD1 (5 bases). The length of the CDR3 is 16 residues. V lost 7 bases to trimming and J lost 3 bases, with 21 bases between them. Germline V gene lookup returns CDR1 MGHDK and CDR2 SYGVNS. The chain's CDR3 is CASTYGRARTKETQYF. CDR3 coding DNA: TGTGCCAGCACCTATGGCAGGGCCAGGACCAAAGAGACCCAGTACTTC.

This clone was picked up a small number of times. The J gene is TRBJ2-1, the V gene TRBV21-1; the table's TRBD1 call for D was not verified on the DNA. TRBV21-1 is a known pseudogene. The CDR3 totals 20 residues. Here the CDR3 DNA reads TGTGCCAGCAGCAAGTCTGGGTCCCAGGGGAAGGGTAAGTCCTACAATGAGCAGTTCTTC. Its protein is CASSKSGSQGKGKSYNEQFF.